Shown below are 2 T cell receptor beta chains from a single sample sequenced in a study of T cells in Graves' hyperthyroidism and ophthalmopathy (dated by TCRdb to about 2019). Library creation used multiplex PCR. The listed sequencing device is Illumina HiSeq 2000. The TCR beta CDR3 regions were amplified from the RNA transcripts. The TCR CDR3 was subjected to a first round of RT-PCR using the HTBI primer set and the Qiagen OneStep RT-PCR kit. The public reads were quality trimmed at Q25 with fastp and then assembled into clones with MiXCR by TCRdb, keeping productive beta chains. Every entry covers one CDR3 protein and lists the most common genes and DNA from its rows. The sample contains about 560,000 distinct CDR3 sequences, approximately 15% of them found a single time. About 20% of the sample goes to the ten largest clones. The sequencing input was blood. These receptors came from a woman between 18 and 29 years old with Graves' hyperthyroidism.

The gene calls are TRBV7-6 and TRBJ1-1; 9 bases agree with TRBD1. CDR1 is SGHVS and CDR2 is FNYEAQ in the germline V gene. The CDR3 contains 16 residues. Germline trimming cut 1 base from V and 2 bases from J; bases unmatched to any gene: 5. CDR3 protein: CASSLVTGGFNTEAFF. The CDR3 DNA reads as TGTGCCAGCAGCTTAGTCACAGGGGGCTTTAACACTGAAGCTTTCTTT.

This chain joins TRBV15 and TRBJ1-5; D not resolved. Trimming left V 2 bases short and J 3 bases short, with 14 bases between. The CDR3 length is 16 residues. Germline CDR1 reads LNHNV; CDR2 reads YYDKDF (reference sequence). CDR3 nucleotides: TGTGCCACCAGCAGACCTACCGGACGGTTCAATCAGCCCCAGCATTTT. Translation gives CATSRPTGRFNQPQHF. Based on the CDR3 plus reference TRBV15 and TRBJ1-5, the full variable domain is DAMVIQNPRYQVTQFGKPVTLSCSQTLNHNVMYWYQQKSSQAPKLLFHYYDKDFNNEADTPDNFQSRRPNTSFCFLDIRSPGLGDTAMYLCATSRPTGRFNQPQHFGDGTRLSIL.